This T cell receptor beta chain was captured in a study of cytomegalovirus exposure and HLA in healthy donors. The study's findings and limits: Most CMV-associated TCR beta chains appeared HLA-restricted in a later analysis.

Use of 60 Vbeta and 13 Jbeta primers characterized the PCR. In the authors' workflow: Tens of millions of unique TCR beta chains, around 11 million of them shared, were counted by a later analysis. Data came from immunoSEQ multiplex PCR; TCRdb stores just in-frame clones and leaves some out. From that table come the V and J calls and clone size; the DNA was used to work out D and trimming. The data show around 220,000 clones, with less than 80% seen just once and about 0.22% held by the top ten. This CDR3 has 13 amino acids. Germline CDR1 SGHTA, CDR2 FQGTGA. Turning to this clone: The antigen is not known. Relative to the germline gene, one junction end is altered; a read error may explain this.

The TCR comes from a girl aged 2 to 10 in good health and CMV-seronegative. Source material: PBMCs. The chain recombines TRBV7-3 with TRBJ2-5; D is possibly TRBD2 (5 bases). The CDR3 region has the DNA TGTGCCAGCAGCGTAACGCGGGAAGAGACCCAGTACTTC. This codes for CASSVTREETQYF.